The TCR beta chain under discussion was sequenced for a study of TIL therapy for anti-PD-1-resistant metastatic lung cancer. Across the study: Tumors had a median PD-L1 proportion score of about 6%. Tumors carried a median roughly 1.6 non-synonymous mutations per megabase.

This was the immunoSEQ v3 assay. Profiling relied on immunoSEQ multiplex PCR, and the TCRdb table lists in-frame clones only, not all of them. Of around 100,000 clones listed, about 71% are singletons. The time point: pre-treatment sample, taken before nivolumab and TIL therapy. Pleural nodules or supraclavicular lymph nodes made up most of the excised metastases sampled. Stage 4 NSCLC adults joined between October 2017 and January 2020. The CDR3 is made up of 14 amino acids. The germline V gene encodes CDR1 SQVTM and CDR2 ANQGSEA. V was cut by 4 bases and J by 0 bases, with 11 bases left in between. The chain has TRBV29-1 and TRBJ2-3; possibly TRBD1 for D (6 bases). This clonotype was obtained from a person aged 25-85 years with non-small cell lung cancer. This sample comprised tumor tissue, obtained at baseline. The CDR3 spells CSVGQGSSTDTQYF. For the CDR3, the DNA is TGCAGCGTTGGCCAGGGGTCCAGCACAGATACGCAGTATTTT.